Listed below are T cell receptor beta chains from one sample, sequenced in a study of cytomegalovirus exposure and HLA in healthy donors. Sequencing was performed with immunoSEQ multiplex PCR; in TCRdb, only in-frame clones are kept and a portion is missing. The table shows about 130,000 clones, with approximately 89% occurring only once. The sequencing input was PBMCs. These receptors all stem from a woman aged 18-29 years in good health and CMV-seronegative. CDR3s include the opening cysteine and the closing phenylalanine or tryptophan. Fields, in order: D gene, J gene, V gene, clone size, CDR3 DNA, CDR3 protein. The D gene is left open where the match is weak. Rows may omit the clone size; those that give it use once, few, many or a size class.

d_call: NA; j_call: TRBJ1-1; v_call: TRBV14; clone_size: NA; cdr3_nt: TGTGCCAGCAGCCGACAGGAGAACACTGAAGCTTTCTTT; cdr3_aa: CASSRQENTEAFF
d_call: TRBD1; j_call: TRBJ1-6; v_call: TRBV7-9; clone_size: NA; cdr3_nt: TGTGCCAGCAGGGGAGGGGACAGGATTTTTAATTCACCCCTCCACTTT; cdr3_aa: CASRGGDRIFNSPLHF
d_call: TRBD2; j_call: TRBJ2-1; v_call: TRBV7-9; clone_size: NA; cdr3_nt: TGTGCCAGCAGCTTAGGACTAGCGGGGGGGTTCGATGAGCAGTTCTTC; cdr3_aa: CASSLGLAGGFDEQFF
d_call: TRBD2; j_call: TRBJ2-3; v_call: TRBV5-1; clone_size: NA; cdr3_nt: TGCGCCAGCAGCGCGGAGTGGACTAGCAGCACAGATACGCAGTATTTT; cdr3_aa: CASSAEWTSSTDTQYF
d_call: NA; j_call: TRBJ2-3; v_call: TRBV19; clone_size: NA; cdr3_nt: TGTGCCAGTAGGACAACAGGGTTTAGGACAGATACGCAGTATTTT; cdr3_aa: CASRTTGFRTDTQYF
d_call: TRBD1; j_call: TRBJ1-1; v_call: TRBV12-5; clone_size: once; cdr3_nt: TGTGCTAGTGGTTTGGTAACAGGGGGTATTGCTTTCTTT; cdr3_aa: CASGLVTGGIAFF
d_call: TRBD2; j_call: TRBJ2-3; v_call: TRBV4-1; clone_size: NA; cdr3_nt: TGCGCCAGCAGCCAAGTCGGGGCCTCGGGGGGGCCAGGCGATACGCAGTATTTT; cdr3_aa: CASSQVGASGGPGDTQYF
d_call: TRBD2; j_call: TRBJ2-1; v_call: TRBV6-5; clone_size: NA; cdr3_nt: TGTGCCAGCACTGCGGGGGAATACTACAATGAGCAGTTCTTC; cdr3_aa: CASTAGEYYNEQFF
d_call: TRBD1; j_call: TRBJ1-2; v_call: TRBV6-1; clone_size: NA; cdr3_nt: TGTGCCAGCAGTCACGACAGGGAGGTTCACACCTTC; cdr3_aa: CASSHDREVHTF
d_call: NA; j_call: TRBJ1-5; v_call: TRBV2; clone_size: NA; cdr3_nt: TGTGCCAGTCAGGGTTTAGATGTCAATCAGCCCCAGCATTTT; cdr3_aa: CASQGLDVNQPQHF
d_call: NA; j_call: TRBJ2-7; v_call: TRBV7-8; clone_size: NA; cdr3_nt: TGTGCCAGCAGCTTAGCGGCCAGGGGCGGCGAGCAGTACTTC; cdr3_aa: CASSLAARGGEQYF
d_call: NA; j_call: TRBJ1-1; v_call: TRBV18; clone_size: NA; cdr3_nt: TGTGCCAGCTCACCAGAGGCGTTACAGAACACTGAAGCTTTCTTT; cdr3_aa: CASSPEALQNTEAFF
d_call: TRBD2; j_call: TRBJ2-3; v_call: TRBV2; clone_size: NA; cdr3_nt: TGTGCCAGCACTCGCGAGGGAGGGAGGACAGATACGCAGTATTTT; cdr3_aa: CASTREGGRTDTQYF
d_call: NA; j_call: TRBJ2-7; v_call: TRBV4-1; clone_size: once; cdr3_nt: TGCGCCAGCAGCCAATCATCTATAAGATACGAGCAGTACTTC; cdr3_aa: CASSQSSIRYEQYF
d_call: TRBD1; j_call: TRBJ1-1; v_call: TRBV29-1; clone_size: NA; cdr3_nt: TGCAGCGTAGTGGGACAGGGGGCAACTGAAGCTTTCTTT; cdr3_aa: CSVVGQGATEAFF
d_call: NA; j_call: TRBJ2-1; v_call: TRBV4-1; clone_size: once; cdr3_nt: TGCGCCAGCAGCCAAATCATAAGTAGGGGTGGGAGGAAAAATGAGCAGTTCTTC; cdr3_aa: CASSQIISRGGRKNEQFF